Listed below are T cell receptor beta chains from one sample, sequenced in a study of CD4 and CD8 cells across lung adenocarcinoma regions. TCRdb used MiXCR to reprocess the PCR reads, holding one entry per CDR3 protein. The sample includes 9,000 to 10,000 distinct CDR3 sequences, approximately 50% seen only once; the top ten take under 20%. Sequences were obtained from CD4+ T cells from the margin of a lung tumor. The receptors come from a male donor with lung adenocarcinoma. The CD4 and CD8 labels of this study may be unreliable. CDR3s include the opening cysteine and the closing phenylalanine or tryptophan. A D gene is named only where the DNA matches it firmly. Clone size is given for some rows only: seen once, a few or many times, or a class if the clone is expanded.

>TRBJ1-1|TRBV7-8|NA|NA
CASSQTGSNTEAFF
TGTGCCAGCAGCCAGACAGGATCGAACACTGAAGCTTTCTTT
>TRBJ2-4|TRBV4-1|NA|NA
CASRESGQWAKDTQYF
TGCGCCAGCCGCGAGTCAGGGCAGTGGGCCAAAGACACGCAGTACTTC
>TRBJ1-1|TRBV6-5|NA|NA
CASSYRRGTEAFF
TGTGCCAGCAGTTACCGGAGGGGCACTGAAGCTTTCTTT
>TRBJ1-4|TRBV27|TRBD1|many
CASSSGQGLATNEKLFF
TGTGCCAGCAGTTCCGGACAGGGACTTGCAACTAATGAAAAACTGTTTTTT
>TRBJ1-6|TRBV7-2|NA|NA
CASRVGTDYSPLHF
TGTGCCAGCAGGGTTGGGACTGATTATTCACCCCTCCACTTT
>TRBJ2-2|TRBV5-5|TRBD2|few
CASSLVRGDTGELFF
TGTGCCAGCAGCTTGGTGCGGGGGGACACCGGGGAGCTGTTTTTT
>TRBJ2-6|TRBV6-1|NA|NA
CASSDRTGASGAYVQTF
TGTGCCAGCAGTGATCGGACAGGTGCCTCGGGGGCCTACGTGCAGACTTTC
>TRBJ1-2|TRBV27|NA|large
CASSLRGLGGYGYTF
TGTGCCAGCAGTCTTCGGGGATTAGGGGGCTATGGCTACACCTTC
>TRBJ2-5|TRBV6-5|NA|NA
CASSYGGFVTETAQYF
TGTGCCAGCAGTTACGGTGGTTTTGTGACAGAGACGGCCCAGTACTTC
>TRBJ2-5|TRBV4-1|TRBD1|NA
CASSQSAGTGEQTQYF
TGCGCCAGCAGCCAGTCTGCCGGGACAGGGGAACAGACCCAGTACTTC
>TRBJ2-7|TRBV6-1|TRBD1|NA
CASSEGQGLYEQYF
TGTGCCAGCAGTGAGGGACAGGGGCTCTACGAGCAGTACTTC
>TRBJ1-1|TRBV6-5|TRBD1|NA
CASSYWRTGTGNTEAFF
TGTGCCAGCAGTTACTGGCGAACCGGGACAGGGAACACTGAAGCTTTCTTT
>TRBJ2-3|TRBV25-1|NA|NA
CASSELRGPTSTDTQYF
TGTGCCAGCAGTGAGTTACGGGGACCCACTTCCACAGATACGCAGTATTTT